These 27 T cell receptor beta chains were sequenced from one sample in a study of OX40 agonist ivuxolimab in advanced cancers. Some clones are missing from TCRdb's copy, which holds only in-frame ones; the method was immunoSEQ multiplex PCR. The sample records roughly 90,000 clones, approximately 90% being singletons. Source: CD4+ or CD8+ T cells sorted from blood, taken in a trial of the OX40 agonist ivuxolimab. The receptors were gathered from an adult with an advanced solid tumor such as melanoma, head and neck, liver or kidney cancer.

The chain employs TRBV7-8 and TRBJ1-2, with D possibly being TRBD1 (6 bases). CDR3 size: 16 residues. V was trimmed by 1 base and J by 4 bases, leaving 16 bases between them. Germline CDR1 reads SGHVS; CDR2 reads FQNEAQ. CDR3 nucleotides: TGTGCCAGCAGCTTAGGGGTTTCGGGGGCGAGCTATGGCTACACCTTC. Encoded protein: CASSLGVSGASYGYTF.

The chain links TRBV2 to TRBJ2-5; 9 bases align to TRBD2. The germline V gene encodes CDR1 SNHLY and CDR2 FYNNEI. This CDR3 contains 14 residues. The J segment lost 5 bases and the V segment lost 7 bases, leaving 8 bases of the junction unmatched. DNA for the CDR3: TGTGCCAGCAAAATAGCGGGGGTCAGCGAGACCCAGTACTTC. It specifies CASKIAGVSETQYF.

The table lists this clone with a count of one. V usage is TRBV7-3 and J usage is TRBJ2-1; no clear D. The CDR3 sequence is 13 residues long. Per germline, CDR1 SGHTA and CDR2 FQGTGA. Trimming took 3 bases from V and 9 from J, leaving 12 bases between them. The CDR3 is CASSFAPGSEQFF. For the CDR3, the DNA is TGTGCCAGCAGCTTTGCCCCGGGTAGTGAGCAGTTCTTC.

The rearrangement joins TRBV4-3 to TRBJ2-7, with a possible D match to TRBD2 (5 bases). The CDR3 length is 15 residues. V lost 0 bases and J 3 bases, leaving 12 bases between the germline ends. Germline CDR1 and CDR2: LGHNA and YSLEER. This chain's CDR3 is CASSQEGFEGYEQYF. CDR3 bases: TGCGCCAGCAGCCAAGAAGGGTTCGAGGGCTACGAGCAGTACTTC.

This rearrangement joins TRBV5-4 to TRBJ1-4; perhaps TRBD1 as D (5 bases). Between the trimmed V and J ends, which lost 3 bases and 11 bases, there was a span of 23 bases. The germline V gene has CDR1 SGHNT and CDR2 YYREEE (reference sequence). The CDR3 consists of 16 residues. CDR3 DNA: TGTGCCAGCAGCTCATTTAGACAGCCAGTGGGGGAGAAACTGTTTTTT. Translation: CASSSFRQPVGEKLFF.

The CDR3 region is CASSTDSADSYEQYF. As DNA, the CDR3 is TGTGCCAGCAGTACGGACTCCGCGGATTCGTACGAGCAGTACTTC. The chain links TRBV6-6 to TRBJ2-7, with D possibly being TRBD2 (5 bases). Trimming left V 5 bases short and J 4 bases short, with 18 bases between. CDR3 length: 15 amino acids. The germline gives CDR1 MNHNY, CDR2 SVGAGI (reference sequence).

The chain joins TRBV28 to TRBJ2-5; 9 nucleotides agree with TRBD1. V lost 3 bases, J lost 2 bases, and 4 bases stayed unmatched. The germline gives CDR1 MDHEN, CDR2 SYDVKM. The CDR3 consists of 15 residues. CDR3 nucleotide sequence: TGTGCCAGCAGTTTCTCCGACAGGGGGCAAGAGACCCAGTACTTC. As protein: CASSFSDRGQETQYF. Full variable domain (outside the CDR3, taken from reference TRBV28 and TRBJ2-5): DVKVTQSSRYLVKRTGEKVFLECVQDMDHENMFWYRQDPGLGLRLIYFSYDVKMKEKGDIPEGYSVSREKKERFSLILESASTNQTSMYLCASSFSDRGQETQYFGPGTRLLVL.

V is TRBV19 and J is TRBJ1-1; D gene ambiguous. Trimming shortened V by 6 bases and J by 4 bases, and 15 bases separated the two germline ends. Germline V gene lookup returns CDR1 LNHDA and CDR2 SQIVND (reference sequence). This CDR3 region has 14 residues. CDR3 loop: CASSPRSMATEAFF. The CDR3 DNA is TGTGCCAGTAGCCCCCGGTCGATGGCCACTGAAGCTTTCTTT.

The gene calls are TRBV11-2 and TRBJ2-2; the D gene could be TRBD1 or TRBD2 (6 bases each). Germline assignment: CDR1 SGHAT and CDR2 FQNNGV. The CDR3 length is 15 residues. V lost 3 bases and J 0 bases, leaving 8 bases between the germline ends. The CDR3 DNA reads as TGTGCCAGCAGCTTCGGGGGCCCGAACACCGGGGAGCTGTTTTTT. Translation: CASSFGGPNTGELFF.

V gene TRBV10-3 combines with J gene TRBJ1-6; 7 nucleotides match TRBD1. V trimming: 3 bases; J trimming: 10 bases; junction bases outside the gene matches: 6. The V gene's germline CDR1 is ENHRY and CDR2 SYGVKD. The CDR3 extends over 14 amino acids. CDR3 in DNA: TGTGCCATCAGTGACGGCCGAGGGGGCTCACCCCTCCACTTT. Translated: CAISDGRGGSPLHF.

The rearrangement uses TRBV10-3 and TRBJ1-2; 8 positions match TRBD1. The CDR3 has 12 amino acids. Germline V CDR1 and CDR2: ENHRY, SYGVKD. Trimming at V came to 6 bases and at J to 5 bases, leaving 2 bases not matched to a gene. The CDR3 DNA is TGTGCCATCAGAGGGACAGGATATGGCTACACCTTC. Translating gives CAIRGTGYGYTF.

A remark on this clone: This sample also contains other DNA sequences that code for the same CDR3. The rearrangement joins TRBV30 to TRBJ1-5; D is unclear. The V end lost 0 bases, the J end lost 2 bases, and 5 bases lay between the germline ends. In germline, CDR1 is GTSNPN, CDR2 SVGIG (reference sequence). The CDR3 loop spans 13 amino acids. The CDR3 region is CAWSVHRNQPQHF. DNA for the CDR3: TGTGCCTGGAGTGTCCATCGCAATCAGCCCCAGCATTTT.

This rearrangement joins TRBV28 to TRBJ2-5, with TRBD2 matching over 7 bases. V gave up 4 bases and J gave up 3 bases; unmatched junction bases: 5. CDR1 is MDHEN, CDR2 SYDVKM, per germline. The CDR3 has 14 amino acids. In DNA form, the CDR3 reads TGTGCCAGCAGTTCAACTAGCGCAAAAGAGACCCAGTACTTC. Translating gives CASSSTSAKETQYF.

The CDR3: CASSLRTGSSYGYTF. The CDR3 coding sequence is TGTGCCAGCAGCCTCAGGACAGGGTCCTCCTATGGCTACACCTTC. The chain employs TRBV11-2 and TRBJ1-2; 8 bases map to TRBD1. CDR1 SGHAT and CDR2 FQNNGV come from the germline V gene. The V gene end was trimmed by 5 bases and the J gene end by 4 bases; junction bases not matched to a gene: 9. This CDR3 region has 15 residues.

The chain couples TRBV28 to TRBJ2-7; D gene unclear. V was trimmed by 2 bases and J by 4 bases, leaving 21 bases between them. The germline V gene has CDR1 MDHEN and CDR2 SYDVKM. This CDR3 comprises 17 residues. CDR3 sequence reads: CASSLPNWEPTRYEQYF. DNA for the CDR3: TGTGCCAGCAGTTTACCCAACTGGGAACCCACCAGGTACGAGCAGTACTTC.

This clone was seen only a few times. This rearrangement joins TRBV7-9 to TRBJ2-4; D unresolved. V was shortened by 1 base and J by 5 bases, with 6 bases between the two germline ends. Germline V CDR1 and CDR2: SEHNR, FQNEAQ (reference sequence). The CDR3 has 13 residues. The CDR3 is CASSLDVENIQYF. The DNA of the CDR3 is TGTGCCAGCAGCTTAGACGTGGAAAACATTCAGTACTTC.

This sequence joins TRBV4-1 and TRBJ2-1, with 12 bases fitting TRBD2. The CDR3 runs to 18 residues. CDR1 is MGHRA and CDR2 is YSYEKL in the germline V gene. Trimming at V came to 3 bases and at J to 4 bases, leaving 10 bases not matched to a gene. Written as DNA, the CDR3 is TGCGCCAGCAGCCAGTTACCCTACCTAGCGGGAGGGTACAATGAGCAGTTCTTC. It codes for CASSQLPYLAGGYNEQFF.

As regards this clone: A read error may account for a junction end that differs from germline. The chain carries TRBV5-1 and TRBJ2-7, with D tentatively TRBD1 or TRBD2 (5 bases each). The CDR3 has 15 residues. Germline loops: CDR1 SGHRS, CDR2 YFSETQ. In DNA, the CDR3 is TGCGCCAGCAGGTTGGGACCCCTAAGCTCCTACGAGCAGTACTTC. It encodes CASRLGPLSSYEQYF.

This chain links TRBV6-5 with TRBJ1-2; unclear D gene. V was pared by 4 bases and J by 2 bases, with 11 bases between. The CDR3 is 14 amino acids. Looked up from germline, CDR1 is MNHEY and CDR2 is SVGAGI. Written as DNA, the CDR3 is TGTGCCAGCAGTTCAACAGTTCCAAACTATGGCTACACCTTC. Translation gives CASSSTVPNYGYTF.

CDR3 sequence: CASSSSGTLSTDTQYF. CDR3 nucleotides: TGTGCCAGCAGCTCCTCCGGGACACTGAGCACAGATACGCAGTATTTT. This chain connects TRBV7-9 to TRBJ2-3; maybe TRBD1 (6 bases). This CDR3 is 16 amino acids long. Trimming took off 4 bases at V and 0 bases at J, with 14 bases between the two ends. The germline V gene has CDR1 SEHNR and CDR2 FQNEAQ (reference sequence).

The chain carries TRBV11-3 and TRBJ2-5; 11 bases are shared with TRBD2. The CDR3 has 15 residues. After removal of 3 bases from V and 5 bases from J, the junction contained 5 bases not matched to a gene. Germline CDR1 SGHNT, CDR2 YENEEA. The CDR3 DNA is TGTGCCAGCAGCTTTAGCGGGGGGGCCGAGGAGACCCAGTACTTC. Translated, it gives CASSFSGGAEETQYF.

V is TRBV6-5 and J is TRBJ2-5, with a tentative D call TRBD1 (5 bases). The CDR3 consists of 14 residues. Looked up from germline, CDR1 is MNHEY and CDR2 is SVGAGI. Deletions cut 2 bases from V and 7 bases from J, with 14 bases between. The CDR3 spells CASSYPQVGGTQYF. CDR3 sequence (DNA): TGTGCCAGCAGTTACCCACAGGTCGGCGGGACCCAGTACTTC.

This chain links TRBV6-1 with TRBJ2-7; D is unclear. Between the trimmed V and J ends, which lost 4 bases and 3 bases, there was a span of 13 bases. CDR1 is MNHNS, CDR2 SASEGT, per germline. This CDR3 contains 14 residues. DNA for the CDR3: TGTGCCAGCAGTGTAGGCGTAAACAGCTACGAGCAGTACTTC. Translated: CASSVGVNSYEQYF.

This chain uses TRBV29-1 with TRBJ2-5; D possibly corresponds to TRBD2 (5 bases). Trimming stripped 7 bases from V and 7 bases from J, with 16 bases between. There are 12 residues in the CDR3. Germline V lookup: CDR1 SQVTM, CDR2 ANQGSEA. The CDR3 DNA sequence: TGCAGCGCCCTTCGGGGTGGGGTGACCCAGTACTTC. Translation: CSALRGGVTQYF.

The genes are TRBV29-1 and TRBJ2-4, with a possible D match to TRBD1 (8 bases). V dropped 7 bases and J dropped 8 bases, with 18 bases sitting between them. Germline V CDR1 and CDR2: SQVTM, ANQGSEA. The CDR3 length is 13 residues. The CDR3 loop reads CSGTGGEGHIQYF. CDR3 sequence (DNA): TGCAGCGGTACAGGGGGGGAGGGACACATTCAGTACTTC.

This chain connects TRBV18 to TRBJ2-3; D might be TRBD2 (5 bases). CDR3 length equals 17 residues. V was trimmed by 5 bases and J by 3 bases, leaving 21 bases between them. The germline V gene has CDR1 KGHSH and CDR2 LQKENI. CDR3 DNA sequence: TGTGCCAGCTCAGCCATGCAGAATCCGGGCGGGACAGATACGCAGTATTTT. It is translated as CASSAMQNPGGTDTQYF. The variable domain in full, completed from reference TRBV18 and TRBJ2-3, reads NAGVMQNPRHLVRRRGQEARLRCSPMKGHSHVYWYRQLPEEGLKFMVYLQKENIIDESGMPKERFSAEFPKEGPSILRIQQVVRGDSAAYFCASSAMQNPGGTDTQYFGPGTRLTVL.

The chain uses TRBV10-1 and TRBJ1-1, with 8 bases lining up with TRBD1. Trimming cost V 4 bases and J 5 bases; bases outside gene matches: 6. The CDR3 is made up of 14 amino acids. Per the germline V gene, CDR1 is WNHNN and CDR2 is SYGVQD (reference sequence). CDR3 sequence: CASSASRGQTEAFF. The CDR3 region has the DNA TGCGCCAGCAGTGCTAGCAGGGGGCAAACTGAAGCTTTCTTT.